The T cell receptor beta chain under discussion was sequenced for a study of human T cells and chemical hapten exposure. This clonotype was found many times. Its antigen is not identified. MiXCR, run by TCRdb on the RACE reads, gives a single entry per CDR3 protein. In the table there are tens of thousands of distinct CDR3 sequences, 8% to 10% of which are singletons. The time point was: pre-sensitization, week 0. Sample treatment: therapeutic diphenylcyclopropenone sensitization with weekly scalp DPC. Overall study results and limits: The study found that DPC sensitization did not change TCRs above 1 in 1000 frequency.

This CDR3 comprises 16 residues. V was trimmed by 2 bases and J by 0 bases, leaving 12 bases between them. The V gene's germline CDR1 is SGHAT and CDR2 FQNNGV. The chain is built from TRBV11-2 and TRBJ2-3; D remains unclear. The material was whole blood, obtained in connection with sensitization to the hapten diphenylcyclopropenone (DPC). The sequence came from a woman between 40 and 55 years old with alopecia areata. Some clones in this sample may be carry-over from other donors' samples. In DNA form, the CDR3 reads TGTGCCAGCAGCTTAATAGTCCTGGCTAGCACAGATACGCAGTATTTT. Its protein is CASSLIVLASTDTQYF. The full variable domain, rest sourced from reference TRBV11-2 and TRBJ2-3, is EAGVAQSPRYKIIEKRQSVAFWCNPISGHATLYWYQQILGQGPKLLIQFQNNGVVDDSQLPKDRFSAERLKGVDSTLKIQPAKLEDSAVYLCASSLIVLASTDTQYFGPGTRLTVL.